These T cell receptor beta chains were read from a single sample in a study of blood T cell repertoires in COVID-19. Generated by immunoSEQ multiplex PCR, the TCRdb table keeps only in-frame clones and is missing some. The sample carries around 190,000 clones, more than 75% recorded once. The sequencing sample was made of peripheral blood. The receptors originated from a woman aged 45-59 years with active or convalescent COVID-19. Both conserved end residues are trimmed from each CDR3. Fields, in order: V gene, CDR3 protein.

v_call: TRBV6-5
cdr3_aa: ASNPTGERGSEAF

v_call: TRBV28
cdr3_aa: ASSLGVGGGWPPDTQY

v_call: TRBV7-2
cdr3_aa: ASSFRQGDQPQH

v_call: TRBV29-1
cdr3_aa: SVRVVNEQF

v_call: TRBV11-2
cdr3_aa: ASSPQGETNEKLF

v_call: TRBV7-9
cdr3_aa: ASSLRGSNYGYT

v_call: TRBV7-2
cdr3_aa: ASSLGSGASYEQY

v_call: TRBV27
cdr3_aa: ASSFLAGNSPLH

v_call: TRBV11-3
cdr3_aa: ASSLGQSPGTQY

v_call: TRBV9
cdr3_aa: ASSVDRGREQY

v_call: TRBV6-1
cdr3_aa: ASGEGRLAKNIQY

v_call: TRBV4-1
cdr3_aa: ASSQDRMVAGGKETQY

v_call: TRBV18
cdr3_aa: ASSPGRSPRNTEAF

v_call: TRBV4-3
cdr3_aa: ASSQDRNQPQH

v_call: TRBV7-2
cdr3_aa: ASSPDRQKTNEKLF

v_call: TRBV19
cdr3_aa: ASSMSGVNEKLF

v_call: TRBV19
cdr3_aa: ASNGLVGSDTQY

v_call: TRBV28
cdr3_aa: ASSLTGSLYGYT

v_call: TRBV7-2
cdr3_aa: ASSPGIGYGYT

v_call: TRBV7-8
cdr3_aa: ASSLGQGGNTIY

v_call: TRBV2
cdr3_aa: ASRTLQGTSGGNNEKLF

v_call: TRBV7-9
cdr3_aa: ASSLAGLVYNEQF

v_call: TRBV28
cdr3_aa: ASSPPGQKGGYT

v_call: TRBV9
cdr3_aa: ASSVDSLSSDTQY